This entry lists 18 T cell receptor beta chains sequenced from one sample in a study of persistence of HIV-infected CD4 T cells. Cells were stimulated with CMV-infected fibroblast lysates at approximately 10 ug/mL. CD40L/CD69 double-negative CD45RO-high memory CD4+ T cells were collected. This was the immunoSEQ version 4 assay in survey mode. The assay was immunoSEQ multiplex PCR, and TCRdb's table has in-frame clones only and misses some. This sample has about 48,000 clones; about 80% occur once, and the top ten carry under 3.5%. No antigens are known for them. Sequences were derived from CD4+ T cells sorted from PBMCs after approximately 19-hour stimulation, sampled from a patient who received antiretroviral therapy. The receptor source for this set is an adult man with HIV who was CMV-seropositive.

The chain combines TRBV14 with TRBJ2-7; D might be TRBD2 (6 bases). Germline lookup yields CDR1 SGHDN and CDR2 FVKESK. There are 17 residues in the CDR3. With 0 bases removed from V and 2 bases from J, the gap between germline ends came to 17 bases. For the CDR3, the DNA is TGTGCCAGCAGCCAAGATTTAAGATCTCGGGGGACCTACGAGCAGTACTTC. Residues: CASSQDLRSRGTYEQYF.

This clone was seen just once. The chain joins TRBV14 to TRBJ1-1; D is undetermined. Per the germline V gene, CDR1 is SGHDN and CDR2 is FVKESK. This CDR3 has 15 amino acids. Between the trimmed V and J ends, which lost 4 bases and 6 bases, there was a span of 18 bases. In nucleotides, the CDR3 is TGTGCCAGCAGCCCTCTCTCCGCACGCGGGGCTGAAGCTTTCTTT. This translates into CASSPLSARGAEAFF.

The chain couples TRBV6-6 to TRBJ2-7; tentatively, D is TRBD2 (5 bases). V was trimmed by 2 bases and J by 7 bases, leaving 18 bases between them. Germline V gives CDR1 MNHNY, CDR2 SVGAGI (reference sequence). The CDR3 length is 15 residues. CDR3 bases: TGTGCCAGCAGTTACAGTCCGGCGGGTGAAGGAGAGCAGTACTTC. Its translation: CASSYSPAGEGEQYF.

The rearrangement uses TRBV7-9 and TRBJ1-4; D not certain. Per the germline V gene, CDR1 is SEHNR and CDR2 is FQNEAQ (reference sequence). CDR3 length equals 15 residues. The V end was cut by 2 bases, the J end by 4 bases, with 11 bases between. The CDR3 coding sequence is TGTGCCAGCAGCTTAACCCAGACTGATAATGAAAAACTGTTTTTT. Translating gives CASSLTQTDNEKLFF.

The chain links TRBV7-2 to TRBJ1-2; the D is unclear. From germline, CDR1 is SGHTA and CDR2 FQGNSA. V dropped 1 base and J dropped 3 bases, with 15 bases sitting between them. The CDR3 contains 16 residues. CDR3 DNA: TGTGCCAGCAGCTTAGATACGGCTAAAAAATACTATGGCTACACCTTC. Translated: CASSLDTAKKYYGYTF.

As to this clone: In the same sample, other DNA sequences code for this CDR3. The chain carries TRBV3-1 (or the pseudogene TRBV3-2) and TRBJ2-1; TRBD2 aligns across 8 bases. Germline assignment: CDR1 LGHDT and CDR2 YNNKEL (reference sequence). Germline trimming cut 4 bases from V and 2 bases from J; bases unmatched to any gene: 7. This CDR3 comprises 16 residues. The CDR3 spells CASSLRGGGPYNEQFF. Written as DNA, the CDR3 is TGTGCCAGCAGCCTTCGTGGCGGGGGGCCCTACAATGAGCAGTTCTTC.

J is TRBJ2-1 and V is TRBV7-2, with 7 nucleotides matching TRBD2. This CDR3 has 17 residues. Losses at the gene ends were 5 bases for V and 4 bases for J; bases not matched to a gene: 14. The germline CDR1 and CDR2 sequences are SGHTA and FQGNSA. CDR3 region: CASSLRPLAEIYNEQFF. For the CDR3, the DNA is TGTGCCAGCAGCCTTAGACCTCTAGCGGAGATATACAATGAGCAGTTCTTC.

The V and J genes are TRBV19 and TRBJ1-1; the match to TRBD1 covers 9 bases. From germline, CDR1 is LNHDA and CDR2 SQIVND (reference sequence). The V gene end was trimmed by 4 bases and the J gene end by 11 bases; junction bases not matched to a gene: 8. The CDR3 contains 13 residues. As DNA, the CDR3 is TGTGCCAGTAGTACCGTGGACAGGGGAAGGGCTTTCTTT. Translation: CASSTVDRGRAFF.

The V call is TRBV5-6, the J call TRBJ2-7; 7 nucleotides match TRBD2. This CDR3 has 13 amino acids. The V and J ends lost 7 bases and 7 bases, in that order; junction bases with no gene match: 11. Germline V lookup: CDR1 SGHDT, CDR2 YYEEEE. The CDR3 spells CASLVGGGREQYF. The CDR3 coding sequence is TGTGCCAGCCTCGTCGGCGGGGGACGGGAGCAGTACTTC.

The chain uses TRBV10-3 and TRBJ2-3; possibly TRBD2 for D (6 bases). CDR1 ENHRY and CDR2 SYGVKD come from the germline V gene. This CDR3 has 14 residues. V dropped 6 bases and J dropped 0 bases, with 10 bases sitting between them. CDR3 in DNA: TGTGCCATCAGGGTGGGGGGTAGCACAGATACGCAGTATTTT. Amino acid sequence: CAIRVGGSTDTQYF.

This clone was seen more than once but under ten times. This chain joins TRBV20-1 and TRBJ1-4; TRBD1 aligns across 7 bases. This CDR3 contains 14 residues. Germline-derived CDR1 and CDR2 are DFQATT and SNEGSKA (reference sequence). V was clipped by 3 bases and J by 7 bases; unmatched bases: 8. The CDR3 DNA follows: TGCAGTGCTAGTGACAGGGCTTCTGGTGAAAAACTGTTTTTT. This codes for CSASDRASGEKLFF.

This clone was picked up a small number of times. The gene calls are TRBV7-3 and TRBJ2-1; D is uncertain. The V end was cut by 5 bases, the J end by 2 bases, with 16 bases between. CDR1 and CDR2 from the germline V gene are SGHTA and FQGTGA. The length of the CDR3 is 16 residues. For the CDR3, the DNA is TGTGCCAGCAGCCTTTTATCCGCAAGGGCCTACAATGAGCAGTTCTTC. Translated: CASSLLSARAYNEQFF. Based on the CDR3 plus reference TRBV7-3 and TRBJ2-1, the full variable domain is GAGVSQTPSNKVTEKGKYVELRCDPISGHTALYWYRQSLGQGPEFLIYFQGTGAADDSGLPNDRFFAVRPEGSVSTLKIQRTERGDSAVYLCASSLLSARAYNEQFFGPGTRLTVL.

The chain is built from TRBV6-5 and TRBJ2-1; TRBD2 matches 13 bases. Germline V CDR1 and CDR2: MNHEY, SVGAGI. Germline trimming cut 6 bases from V and 8 bases from J; bases unmatched to any gene: 4. The CDR3 is made up of 14 amino acids. This CDR3 reads CASSTGLAGDEQFF. The CDR3 nucleotides read TGTGCCAGCAGCACAGGACTAGCGGGAGATGAGCAGTTCTTC.

This clone ranks as medium-sized (0.01 to 0.1%). The rearrangement uses TRBV3-1 (or the pseudogene TRBV3-2) and TRBJ2-7; D is tentatively TRBD1 or TRBD2 (6 bases each). V dropped 1 base and J dropped 2 bases, with 15 bases sitting between them. The CDR3 sequence is 16 residues long. Germline CDR1 and CDR2: LGHDT and YNNKEL (reference sequence). CDR3: CASSQVWGAMAYEQYF. The DNA of the CDR3 is TGTGCCAGCAGCCAAGTTTGGGGGGCCATGGCCTACGAGCAGTACTTC.

The chain combines TRBV10-3 with TRBJ1-2; tentatively, D is TRBD1 (6 bases). CDR3 length: 14 amino acids. V lost 3 bases and J 4 bases, leaving 12 bases between the germline ends. CDR1 ENHRY and CDR2 SYGVKD come from the germline V gene. CDR3 residues: CAISDGTRGYGYTF. The CDR3 nucleotides are TGTGCCATCAGTGACGGGACACGCGGCTATGGCTACACCTTC.

The rearrangement joins TRBV4-3 to TRBJ1-2; a weak D match, TRBD1 (5 bases). The length of the CDR3 is 15 residues. Germline V lookup: CDR1 LGHNA, CDR2 YSLEER. V lost 1 base and J lost 3, with 12 bases in between. CDR3 region: CASSQAWGLDYGYTF. The DNA of the CDR3 is TGCGCCAGCAGCCAAGCGTGGGGGTTAGACTATGGCTACACCTTC.

The V and J genes are TRBV11-1 and TRBJ2-1; TRBD2 aligns across 8 bases. Germline-derived CDR1 and CDR2 are SGHAT and FQDESV (reference sequence). This CDR3 is built from 16 residues. With V trimmed by 4 bases and J by 6 bases, 11 bases remained unmatched. The CDR3 sequence is CASSSYSGSERNEQFF. The CDR3 DNA reads as TGTGCCAGCAGCTCCTACAGCGGGAGCGAGCGCAATGAGCAGTTCTTC. The full variable domain, rest sourced from reference TRBV11-1 and TRBJ2-1, is EAEVAQSPRYKITEKSQAVAFWCDPISGHATLYWYRQILGQGPELLVQFQDESVVDDSQLPKDRFSAERLKGVDSTLKIQPAELGDSAMYLCASSSYSGSERNEQFFGPGTRLTVL.

This clone was recorded once. CDR3 in amino acids: CSVDRQNYGYTF. As DNA, the CDR3 is TGCAGCGTTGATCGACAGAACTATGGCTACACCTTC. This chain connects TRBV29-1 to TRBJ1-2; tentative D call: TRBD1 (5 bases). The ends were cut back, 3 bases at V and 2 bases at J, with 7 bases in the middle. In germline, CDR1 is SQVTM, CDR2 ANQGSEA. The CDR3 sequence is 12 residues long.